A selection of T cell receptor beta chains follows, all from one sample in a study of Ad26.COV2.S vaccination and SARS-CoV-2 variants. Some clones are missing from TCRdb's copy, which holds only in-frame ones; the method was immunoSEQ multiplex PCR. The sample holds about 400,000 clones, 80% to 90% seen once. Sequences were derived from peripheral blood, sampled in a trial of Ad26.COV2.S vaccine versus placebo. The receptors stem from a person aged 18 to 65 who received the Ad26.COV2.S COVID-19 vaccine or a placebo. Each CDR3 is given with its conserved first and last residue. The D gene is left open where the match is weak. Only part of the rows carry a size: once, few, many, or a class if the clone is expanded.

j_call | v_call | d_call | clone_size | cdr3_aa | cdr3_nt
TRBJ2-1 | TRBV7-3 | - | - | CASSLEGRGEPFF | TGTGCCAGCAGCTTAGAGGGTAGGGGGGAGCCGTTCTTC
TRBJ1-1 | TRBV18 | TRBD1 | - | CASSPRVSGGAGTEAFF | TGTGCCAGCTCACCGCGGGTCTCAGGGGGCGCGGGCACTGAAGCTTTCTTT
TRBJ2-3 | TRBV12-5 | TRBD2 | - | CASGFSWDGAGGTDTQYF | TGTGCTAGTGGTTTCTCTTGGGACGGGGCGGGAGGAACAGATACGCAGTATTTT
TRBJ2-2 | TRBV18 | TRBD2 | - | CASSPSTSGRASNTGELFF | TGTGCCAGCTCGCCTTCGACTAGCGGGAGGGCTTCGAACACCGGGGAGCTGTTTTTT
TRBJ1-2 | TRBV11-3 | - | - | CASYGDNYGYTF | TGTGCCAGCTACGGGGATAACTATGGCTACACCTTC
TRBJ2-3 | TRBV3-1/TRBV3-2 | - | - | CASSQALAAGRTDTQYF | TGTGCCAGCAGCCAAGCCCTGGCGGCGGGCCGCACAGATACGCAGTATTTT
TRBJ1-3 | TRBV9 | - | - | CASSVQGWVDTIYF | TGTGCCAGCAGCGTACAGGGCTGGGTAGACACCATATATTTT
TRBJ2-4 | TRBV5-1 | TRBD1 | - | CASSFNGQGRSIQYF | TGCGCCAGCAGCTTCAACGGACAGGGACGTTCCATTCAGTACTTC
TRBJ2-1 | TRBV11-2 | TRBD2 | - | CASSFGSGGARNEQFF | TGTGCCAGCAGCTTTGGTAGCGGGGGGGCCCGGAATGAGCAGTTCTTC
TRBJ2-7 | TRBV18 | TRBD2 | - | CASSPLAGGSSYEQYF | TGTGCCAGCTCCCCCCTGGCGGGAGGGAGCTCCTACGAGCAGTACTTC
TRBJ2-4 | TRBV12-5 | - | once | CASGLSGAKNIQYF | TGTGCTAGTGGTTTGTCTGGCGCCAAAAACATTCAGTACTTC
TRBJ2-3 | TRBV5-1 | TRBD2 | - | CASSFGLAGGGSLGQYF | TGCGCCAGCAGCTTTGGACTAGCGGGAGGGGGCAGTCTCGGCCAGTATTTT
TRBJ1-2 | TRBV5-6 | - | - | CASSGRMNYGYTF | TGTGCCAGTTCAGGACGGATGAACTATGGCTACACCTTC
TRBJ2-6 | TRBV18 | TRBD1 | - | CASSRTGTGASGANVLTF | TGTGCCAGCTCACGCACCGGGACAGGGGCTTCTGGGGCCAACGTCCTGACTTTC
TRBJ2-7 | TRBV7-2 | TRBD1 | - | CASSPRTGTHEQYF | TGTGCCAGCAGCCCGCGGACAGGGACCCACGAGCAGTACTTC
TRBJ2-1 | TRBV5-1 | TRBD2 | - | CASSLGSGSMYNEQFF | TGCGCCAGCAGCTTGGGGAGCGGGAGTATGTACAATGAGCAGTTCTTC
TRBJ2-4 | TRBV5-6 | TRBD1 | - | CASSFRQGRDIQYF | TGTGCCAGCAGCTTCCGACAGGGGCGGGACATTCAGTACTTC
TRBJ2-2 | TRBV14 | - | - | CASSQDWLFTTGELFF | TGTGCCAGCAGCCAAGATTGGTTGTTCACGACCGGGGAGCTGTTTTTT
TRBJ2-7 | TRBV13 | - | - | CASSLARGGNEQYF | TGTGCCAGCAGCTTAGCACGGGGAGGTAACGAGCAGTACTTC